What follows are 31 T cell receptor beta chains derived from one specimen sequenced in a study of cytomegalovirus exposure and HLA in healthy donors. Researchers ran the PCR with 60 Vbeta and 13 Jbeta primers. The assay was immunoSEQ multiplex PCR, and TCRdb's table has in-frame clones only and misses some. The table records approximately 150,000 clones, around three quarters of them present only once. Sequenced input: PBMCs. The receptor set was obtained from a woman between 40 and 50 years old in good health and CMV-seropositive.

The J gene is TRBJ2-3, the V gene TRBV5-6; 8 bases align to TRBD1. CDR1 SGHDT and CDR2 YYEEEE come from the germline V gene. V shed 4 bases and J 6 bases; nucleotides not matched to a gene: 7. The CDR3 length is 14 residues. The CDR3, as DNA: TGTGCCAGCAGCGGGGCTACAGGGGGGGATACGCAGTATTTT. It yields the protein CASSGATGGDTQYF.

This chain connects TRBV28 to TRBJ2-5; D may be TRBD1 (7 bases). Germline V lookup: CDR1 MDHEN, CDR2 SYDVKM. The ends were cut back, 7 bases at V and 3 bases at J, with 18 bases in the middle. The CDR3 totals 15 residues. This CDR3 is CASKGGGRGEETQYF. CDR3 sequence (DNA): TGTGCCAGCAAAGGAGGGGGCAGAGGGGAAGAGACCCAGTACTTC. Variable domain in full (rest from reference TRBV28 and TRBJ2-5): DVKVTQSSRYLVKRTGEKVFLECVQDMDHENMFWYRQDPGLGLRLIYFSYDVKMKEKGDIPEGYSVSREKKERFSLILESASTNQTSMYLCASKGGGRGEETQYFGPGTRLLVL.

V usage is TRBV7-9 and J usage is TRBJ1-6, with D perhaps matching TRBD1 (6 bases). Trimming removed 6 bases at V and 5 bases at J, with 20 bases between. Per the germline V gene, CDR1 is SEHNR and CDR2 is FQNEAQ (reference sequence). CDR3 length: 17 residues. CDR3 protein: CASSYYYGTYNNSPLHF. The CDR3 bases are TGTGCCAGCAGTTATTACTATGGGACATACAATAATTCACCCCTCCACTTT.

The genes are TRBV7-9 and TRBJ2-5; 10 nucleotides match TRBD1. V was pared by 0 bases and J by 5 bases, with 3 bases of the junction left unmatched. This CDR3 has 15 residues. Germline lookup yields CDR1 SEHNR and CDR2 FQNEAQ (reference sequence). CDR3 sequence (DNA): TGTGCCAGCAGCTTAGCGACAGGGGGCGGGGAGACCCAGTACTTC. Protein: CASSLATGGGETQYF.

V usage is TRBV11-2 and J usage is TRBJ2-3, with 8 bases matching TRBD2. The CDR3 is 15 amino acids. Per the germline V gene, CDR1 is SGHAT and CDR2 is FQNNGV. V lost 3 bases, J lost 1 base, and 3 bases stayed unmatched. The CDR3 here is CASSFAGGGTDTQYF. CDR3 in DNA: TGTGCCAGCAGCTTCGCGGGAGGCGGCACAGATACGCAGTATTTT.

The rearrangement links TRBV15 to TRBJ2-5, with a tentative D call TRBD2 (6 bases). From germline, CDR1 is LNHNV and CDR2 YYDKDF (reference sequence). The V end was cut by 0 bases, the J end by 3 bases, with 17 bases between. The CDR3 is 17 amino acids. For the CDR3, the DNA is TGTGCCACCAGCAGAGATTATGGTGGAGGGATGGAAGAGACCCAGTACTTC. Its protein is CATSRDYGGGMEETQYF.

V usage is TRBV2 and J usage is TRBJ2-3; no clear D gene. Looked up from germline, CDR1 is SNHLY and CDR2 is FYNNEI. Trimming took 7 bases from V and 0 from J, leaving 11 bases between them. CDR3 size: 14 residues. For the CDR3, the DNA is TGTGCCAGCAAGGCCAGGCCTAGCACAGATACGCAGTATTTT. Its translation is CASKARPSTDTQYF. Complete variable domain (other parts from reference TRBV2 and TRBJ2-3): EPEVTQTPSHQVTQMGQEVILRCVPISNHLYFYWYRQILGQKVEFLVSFYNNEISEKSEIFDDQFSVERPDGSNFTLKIRSTKLEDSAMYFCASKARPSTDTQYFGPGTRLTVL.

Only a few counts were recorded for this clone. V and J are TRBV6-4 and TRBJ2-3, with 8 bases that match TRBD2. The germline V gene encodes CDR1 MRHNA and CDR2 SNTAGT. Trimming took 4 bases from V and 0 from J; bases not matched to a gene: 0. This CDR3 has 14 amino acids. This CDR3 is CASSASGSTDTQYF. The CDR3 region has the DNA TGTGCCAGCAGTGCTAGCGGGAGCACAGATACGCAGTATTTT.

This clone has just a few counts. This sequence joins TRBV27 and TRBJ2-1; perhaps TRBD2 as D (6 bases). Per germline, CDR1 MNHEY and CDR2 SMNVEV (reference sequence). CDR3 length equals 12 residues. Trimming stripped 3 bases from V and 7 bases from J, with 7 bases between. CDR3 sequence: CASSFGGNEQFF. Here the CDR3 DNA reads TGTGCCAGCAGTTTCGGAGGGAATGAGCAGTTCTTC.

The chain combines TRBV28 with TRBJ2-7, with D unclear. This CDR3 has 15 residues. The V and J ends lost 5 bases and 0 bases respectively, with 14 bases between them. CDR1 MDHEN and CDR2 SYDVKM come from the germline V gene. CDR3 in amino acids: CASSLQALSSYEQYF. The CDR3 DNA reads TGTGCCAGCAGTCTGCAAGCTTTGAGCTCCTACGAGCAGTACTTC.

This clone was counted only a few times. The CDR3 protein is CAWSVSPGSSGNTIYF. CDR3 bases: TGTGCCTGGAGTGTAAGTCCCGGTTCCTCTGGAAACACCATATATTTT. This chain joins TRBV30 and TRBJ1-3; D gene ambiguous. V dropped 0 bases and J dropped 0 bases, with 12 bases sitting between them. Looked up from germline, CDR1 is GTSNPN and CDR2 is SVGIG (reference sequence). The CDR3 covers 16 residues.

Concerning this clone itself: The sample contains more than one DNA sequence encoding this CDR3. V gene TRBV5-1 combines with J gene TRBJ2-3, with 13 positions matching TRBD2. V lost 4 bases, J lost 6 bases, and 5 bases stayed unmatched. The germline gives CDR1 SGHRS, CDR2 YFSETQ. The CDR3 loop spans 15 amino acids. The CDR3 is CASSLGLAGADTQYF. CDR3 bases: TGCGCCAGCAGCCTCGGACTAGCGGGAGCGGATACGCAGTATTTT.

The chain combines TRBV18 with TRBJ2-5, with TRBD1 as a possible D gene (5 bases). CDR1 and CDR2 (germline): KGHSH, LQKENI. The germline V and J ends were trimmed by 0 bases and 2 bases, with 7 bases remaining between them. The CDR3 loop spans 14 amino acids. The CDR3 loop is CASSPPAGQETQYF. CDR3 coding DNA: TGTGCCAGCTCACCACCGGCAGGGCAAGAGACCCAGTACTTC.

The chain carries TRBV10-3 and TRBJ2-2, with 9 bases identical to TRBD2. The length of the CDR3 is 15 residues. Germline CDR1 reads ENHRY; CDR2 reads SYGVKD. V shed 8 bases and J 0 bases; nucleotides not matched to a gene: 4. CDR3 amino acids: CAIGRLAANTGELFF. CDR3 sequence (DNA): TGTGCCATCGGGAGACTAGCGGCGAACACCGGGGAGCTGTTTTTT.

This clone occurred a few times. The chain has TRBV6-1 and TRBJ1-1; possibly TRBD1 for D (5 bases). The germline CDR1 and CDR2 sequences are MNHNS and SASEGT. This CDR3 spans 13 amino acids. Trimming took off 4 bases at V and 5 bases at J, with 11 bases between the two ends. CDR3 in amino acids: CASSAPGRTEAFF. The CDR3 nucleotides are TGTGCCAGCAGTGCCCCAGGGAGGACTGAAGCTTTCTTT.

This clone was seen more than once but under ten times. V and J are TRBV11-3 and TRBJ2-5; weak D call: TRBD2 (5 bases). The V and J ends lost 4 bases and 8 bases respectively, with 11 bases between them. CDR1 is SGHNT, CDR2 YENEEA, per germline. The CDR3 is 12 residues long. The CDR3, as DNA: TGTGCCAGCAGCTCCGGTACGGGAACCCAGTACTTC. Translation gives CASSSGTGTQYF.

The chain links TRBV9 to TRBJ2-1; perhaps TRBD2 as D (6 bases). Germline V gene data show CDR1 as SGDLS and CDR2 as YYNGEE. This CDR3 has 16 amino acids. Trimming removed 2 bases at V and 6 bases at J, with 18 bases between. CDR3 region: CASSVMSLASTNEQFF. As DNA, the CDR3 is TGTGCCAGCAGCGTGATGTCACTAGCTAGTACCAATGAGCAGTTCTTC.

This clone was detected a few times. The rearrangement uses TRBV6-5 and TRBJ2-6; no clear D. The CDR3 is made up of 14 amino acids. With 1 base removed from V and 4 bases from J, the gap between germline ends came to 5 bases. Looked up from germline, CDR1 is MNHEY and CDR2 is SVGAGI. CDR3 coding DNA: TGTGCCAGCAGTTACTTGGCCGGGGCCAACGTCCTGACTTTC. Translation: CASSYLAGANVLTF.

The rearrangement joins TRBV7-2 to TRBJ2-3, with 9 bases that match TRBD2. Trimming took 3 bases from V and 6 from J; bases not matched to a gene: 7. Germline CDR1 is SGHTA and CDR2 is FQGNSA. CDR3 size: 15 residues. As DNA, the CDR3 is TGTGCCAGCAGCTTGGCGGGAGGGCCGTTTGATACGCAGTATTTT. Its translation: CASSLAGGPFDTQYF.

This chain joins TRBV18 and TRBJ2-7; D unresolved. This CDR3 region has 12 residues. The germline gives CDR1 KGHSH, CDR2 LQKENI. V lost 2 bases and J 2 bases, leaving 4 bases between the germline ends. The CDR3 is CASSPAAYEQYF. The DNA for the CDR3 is TGTGCCAGCTCACCAGCGGCCTACGAGCAGTACTTC.

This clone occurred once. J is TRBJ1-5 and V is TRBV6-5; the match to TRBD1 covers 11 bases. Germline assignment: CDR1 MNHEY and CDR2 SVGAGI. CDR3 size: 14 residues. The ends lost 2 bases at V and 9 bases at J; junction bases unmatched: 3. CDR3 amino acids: CASSYGDRGSPQHF. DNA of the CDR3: TGTGCCAGCAGTTACGGGGACAGGGGGTCGCCCCAGCATTTT.

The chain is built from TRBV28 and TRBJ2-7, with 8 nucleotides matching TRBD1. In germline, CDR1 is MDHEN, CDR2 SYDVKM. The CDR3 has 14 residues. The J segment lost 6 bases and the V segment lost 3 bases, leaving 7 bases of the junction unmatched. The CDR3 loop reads CASSFEDRASEQYF. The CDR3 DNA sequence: TGTGCCAGCAGTTTTGAGGACAGGGCTTCCGAGCAGTACTTC.

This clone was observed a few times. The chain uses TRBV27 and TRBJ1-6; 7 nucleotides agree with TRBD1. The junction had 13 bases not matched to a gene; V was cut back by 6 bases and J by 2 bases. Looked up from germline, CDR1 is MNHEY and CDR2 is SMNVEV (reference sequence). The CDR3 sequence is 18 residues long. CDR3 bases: TGTGCCAGCAGCCCAGGGGGGAGGTTTAGCACCTATAATTCACCCCTCCACTTT. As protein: CASSPGGRFSTYNSPLHF.

The CDR3 DNA sequence: TGTGCCAGCAGCCGATTACGACAGGGGAGAAACGTAGCTTTCTTT. It yields the protein CASSRLRQGRNVAFF. The chain combines TRBV28 with TRBJ1-1, with 8 bases fitting TRBD1. CDR3 size: 15 residues. In germline, CDR1 is MDHEN, CDR2 SYDVKM. The junction had 16 bases not matched to a gene; V was cut back by 6 bases and J by 10 bases.

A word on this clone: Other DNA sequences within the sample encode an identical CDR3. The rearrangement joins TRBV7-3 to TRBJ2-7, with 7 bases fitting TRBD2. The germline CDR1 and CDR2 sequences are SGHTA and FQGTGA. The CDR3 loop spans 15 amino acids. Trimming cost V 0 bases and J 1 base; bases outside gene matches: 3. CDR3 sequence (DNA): TGTGCCAGCAGCTTAACGGGGGGGAGTTCCTACGAGCAGTACTTC. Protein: CASSLTGGSSYEQYF.

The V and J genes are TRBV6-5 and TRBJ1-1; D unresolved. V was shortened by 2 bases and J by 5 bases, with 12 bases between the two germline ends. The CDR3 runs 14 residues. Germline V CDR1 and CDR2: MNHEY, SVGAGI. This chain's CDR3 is CASSYDRGRTEAFF. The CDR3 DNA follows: TGTGCCAGCAGTTACGATCGGGGTCGGACTGAAGCTTTCTTT.

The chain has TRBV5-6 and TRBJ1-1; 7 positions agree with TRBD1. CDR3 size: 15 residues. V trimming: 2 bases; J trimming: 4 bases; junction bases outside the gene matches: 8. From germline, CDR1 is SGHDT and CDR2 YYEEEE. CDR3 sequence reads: CASSFVDRDFTEAFF. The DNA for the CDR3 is TGTGCCAGCAGCTTCGTCGACAGGGACTTCACTGAAGCTTTCTTT. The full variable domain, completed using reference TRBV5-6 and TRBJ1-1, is DAGVTQSPTHLIKTRGQQVTLRCSPKSGHDTVSWYQQALGQGPQFIFQYYEEEERQRGNFPDRFSGHQFPNYSSELNVNALLLGDSALYLCASSFVDRDFTEAFFGQGTRLTVV.

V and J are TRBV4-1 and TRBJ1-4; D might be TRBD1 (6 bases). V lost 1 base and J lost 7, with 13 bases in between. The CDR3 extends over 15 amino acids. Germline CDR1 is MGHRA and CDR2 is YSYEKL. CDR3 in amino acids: CASSQVWGPGEKLFF. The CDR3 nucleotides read TGCGCCAGCAGCCAAGTGTGGGGGCCGGGTGAAAAACTGTTTTTT.

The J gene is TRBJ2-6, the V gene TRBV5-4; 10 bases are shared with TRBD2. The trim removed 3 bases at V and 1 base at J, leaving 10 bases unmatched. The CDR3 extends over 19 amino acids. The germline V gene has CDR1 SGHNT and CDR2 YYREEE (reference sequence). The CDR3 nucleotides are TGTGCCAGCAGCTCCGGACTAGCGGTCCCGTTATCTGGGGCCAACGTCCTGACTTTC. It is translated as CASSSGLAVPLSGANVLTF.

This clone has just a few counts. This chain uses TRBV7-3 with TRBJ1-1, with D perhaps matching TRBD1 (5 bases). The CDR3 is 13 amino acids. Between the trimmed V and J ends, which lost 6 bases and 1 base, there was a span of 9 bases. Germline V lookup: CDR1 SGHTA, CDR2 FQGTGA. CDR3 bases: TGTGCCAGCAGTTCTGGACAGAACACTGAAGCTTTCTTT. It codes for CASSSGQNTEAFF.

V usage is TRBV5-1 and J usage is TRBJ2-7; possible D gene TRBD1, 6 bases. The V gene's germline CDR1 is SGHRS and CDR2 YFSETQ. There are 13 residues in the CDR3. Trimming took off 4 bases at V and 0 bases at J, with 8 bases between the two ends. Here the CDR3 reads CASSQQGSYEQYF. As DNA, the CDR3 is TGCGCCAGCAGCCAACAGGGCTCCTACGAGCAGTACTTC.